These T cell receptor beta chains were read from a single sample in a study of CD8+ T cells in alopecia areata. Clones were sequenced by immunoSEQ multiplex PCR, and TCRdb holds only the in-frame ones, with some missing. The sample has 120,000 or so clones, less than 80% seen once; the top ten hold around 2.7%. The sample consisted of CD4+ T cells sorted from blood. Receptors originate from a human donor in good health. Both conserved end residues are part of each CDR3. Each record gives: D gene, J gene, V gene, CDR3 protein. A D gene is named only where the DNA matches it firmly.

D: TRBD1; J: TRBJ2-5; V: TRBV29-1; CDR3: CSVAWTGPPQETQYF
D: TRBD1; J: TRBJ1-1; V: TRBV18; CDR3: CASSPWTGDLGAFF
D: TRBD2; J: TRBJ2-3; V: TRBV15; CDR3: CATSGLVVTDTQYF
D: -; J: TRBJ1-6; V: TRBV9; CDR3: CASKAGDYNSPLHF
D: -; J: TRBJ1-5; V: TRBV6-5; CDR3: CASSYASSNQPQHF
D: -; J: TRBJ2-5; V: TRBV5-1; CDR3: CASSLAGPYQETQYF
D: -; J: TRBJ2-1; V: TRBV2; CDR3: CASNPDIYNEQFF
D: TRBD1; J: TRBJ2-1; V: TRBV29-1; CDR3: CSVEGPGQGNGEQFF
D: TRBD2; J: TRBJ2-5; V: TRBV30; CDR3: CAWGRGGETQYF
D: -; J: TRBJ1-1; V: TRBV29-1; CDR3: CSVENTEAFF
D: -; J: TRBJ1-1; V: TRBV29-1; CDR3: CSVKMGMNTEAFF
D: -; J: TRBJ2-2; V: TRBV2; CDR3: CASRGQPLGELFF
D: -; J: TRBJ1-5; V: TRBV30; CDR3: CAWSVPGFGQPQHF
D: -; J: TRBJ1-1; V: TRBV29-1; CDR3: CSVVRRLNTEAFF
D: -; J: TRBJ1-5; V: TRBV11-2; CDR3: CASSQALGALNQPQHF
D: -; J: TRBJ2-1; V: TRBV4-2; CDR3: CASSQSRRREQFF
D: -; J: TRBJ1-1; V: TRBV29-1; CDR3: CSVRGGVNTEAFF